This T cell receptor beta chain was recorded in a study of blood T cell repertoires in COVID-19. Study-wide context: COVID-19 samples from acute and convalescent phases originated in the United States, Italy and Spain. The analysed material was cDNA or gDNA that came from T cells, B-cell-depleted T cells, or PBMCs.

Germline V CDR1 and CDR2: SNHLY, FYNNEI. Trimming removed 3 bases from V and 2 bases from J; junction bases left unmatched: 6. This CDR3 spans 15 amino acids. In the source study's methods: Estimates of nucleated cell counts were drawn from the amplification of reference gene primers. TCRdb keeps only in-frame clones here, not all; method: immunoSEQ multiplex PCR. The V and J calls and clone size are taken from that table; D and trimming were inferred from the DNA. The data show 200,000 or so clones, approximately 84% seen once. The TCR was taken from a human donor with acute or convalescent COVID-19. The donor label of this sample is uncertain. The chain combines TRBV2 with TRBJ1-1; TRBD1 aligns across 7 bases. The sample taken for sequencing was peripheral blood. The DNA for the CDR3 is TGTGCCAGCAGTGATCCCGGGACAGCAAACACTGAAGCTTTCTTT. Amino acid sequence: CASSDPGTANTEAFF.